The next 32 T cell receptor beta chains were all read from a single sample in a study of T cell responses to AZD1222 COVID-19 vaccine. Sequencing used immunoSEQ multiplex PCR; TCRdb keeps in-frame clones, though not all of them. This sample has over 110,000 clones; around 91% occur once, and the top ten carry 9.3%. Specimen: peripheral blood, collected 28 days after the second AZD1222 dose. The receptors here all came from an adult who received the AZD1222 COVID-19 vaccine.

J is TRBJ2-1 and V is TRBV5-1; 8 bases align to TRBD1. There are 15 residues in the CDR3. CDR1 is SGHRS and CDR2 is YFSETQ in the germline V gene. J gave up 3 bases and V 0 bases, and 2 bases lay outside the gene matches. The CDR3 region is CASSLAGQGYNEQFF. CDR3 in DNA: TGCGCCAGCAGCTTGGCCGGACAGGGCTACAATGAGCAGTTCTTC.

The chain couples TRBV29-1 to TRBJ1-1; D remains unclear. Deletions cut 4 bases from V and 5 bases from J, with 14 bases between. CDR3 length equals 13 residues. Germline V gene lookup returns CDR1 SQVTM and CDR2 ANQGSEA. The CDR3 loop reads CSVVIWEGTEAFF. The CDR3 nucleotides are TGCAGCGTTGTCATTTGGGAGGGAACTGAAGCTTTCTTT.

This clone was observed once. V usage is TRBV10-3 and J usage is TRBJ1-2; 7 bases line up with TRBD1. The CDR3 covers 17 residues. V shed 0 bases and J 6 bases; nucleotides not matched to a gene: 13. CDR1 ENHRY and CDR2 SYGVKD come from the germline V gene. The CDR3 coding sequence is TGTGCCATCAGTGAGTCGCGGGCACAGGGGTCGTCCGATGGCTACACCTTC. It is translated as CAISESRAQGSSDGYTF.

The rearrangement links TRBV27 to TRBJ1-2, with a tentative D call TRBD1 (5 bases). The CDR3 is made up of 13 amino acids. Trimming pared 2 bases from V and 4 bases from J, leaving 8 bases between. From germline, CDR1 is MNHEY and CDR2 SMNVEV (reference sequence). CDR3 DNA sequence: TGTGCCAGCAGTTTAGGGGGTCTCTATGGCTACACCTTC. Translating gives CASSLGGLYGYTF.

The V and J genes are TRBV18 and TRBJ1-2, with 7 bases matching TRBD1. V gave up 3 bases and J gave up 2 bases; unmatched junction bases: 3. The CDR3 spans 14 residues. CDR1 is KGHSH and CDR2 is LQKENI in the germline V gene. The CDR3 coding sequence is TGTGCCAGCTCACCGGGACAGTCAAACTATGGCTACACCTTC. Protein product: CASSPGQSNYGYTF. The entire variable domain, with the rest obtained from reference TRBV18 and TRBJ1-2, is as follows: NAGVMQNPRHLVRRRGQEARLRCSPMKGHSHVYWYRQLPEEGLKFMVYLQKENIIDESGMPKERFSAEFPKEGPSILRIQQVVRGDSAAYFCASSPGQSNYGYTFGSGTRLTVV.

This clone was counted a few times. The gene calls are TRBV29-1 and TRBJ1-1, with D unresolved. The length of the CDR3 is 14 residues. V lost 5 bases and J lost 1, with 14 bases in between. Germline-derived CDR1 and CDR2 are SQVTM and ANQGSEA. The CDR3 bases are TGCAGCGTTAGGAGGACCCCCTCGAACACTGAAGCTTTCTTT. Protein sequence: CSVRRTPSNTEAFF.

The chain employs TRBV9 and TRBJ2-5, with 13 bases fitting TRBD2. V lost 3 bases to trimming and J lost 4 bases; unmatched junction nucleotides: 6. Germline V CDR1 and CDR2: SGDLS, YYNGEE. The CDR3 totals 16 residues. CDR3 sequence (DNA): TGTGCCAGCAGCGCACTACTAGCGGGGGGGCGAGAGACCCAGTACTTC. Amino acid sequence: CASSALLAGGRETQYF.

CDR3 residues: CASSLALGEVWAEAFF. CDR3 nucleotides: TGCGCCAGCAGCTTGGCCCTAGGGGAAGTGTGGGCTGAAGCTTTCTTT. The chain carries TRBV5-1 and TRBJ1-1; perhaps TRBD1 as D (5 bases). CDR1 is SGHRS, CDR2 YFSETQ, per germline. CDR3 length equals 16 residues. V shed 0 bases and J shed 6 bases, with 18 bases lying between them.

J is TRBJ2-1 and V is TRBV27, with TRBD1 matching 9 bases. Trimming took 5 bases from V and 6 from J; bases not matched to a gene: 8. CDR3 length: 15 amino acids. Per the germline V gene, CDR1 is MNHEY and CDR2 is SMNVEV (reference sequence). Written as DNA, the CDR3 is TGTGCCAGCAGTCCCTCGACAGGGGGGGTCAATGAGCAGTTCTTC. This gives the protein CASSPSTGGVNEQFF.

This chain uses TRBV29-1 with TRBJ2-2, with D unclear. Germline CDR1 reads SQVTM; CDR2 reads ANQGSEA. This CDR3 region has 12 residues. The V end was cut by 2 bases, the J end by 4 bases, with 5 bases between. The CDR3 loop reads CSVERSTGELFF. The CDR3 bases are TGCAGCGTTGAACGGAGCACCGGGGAGCTGTTTTTT.

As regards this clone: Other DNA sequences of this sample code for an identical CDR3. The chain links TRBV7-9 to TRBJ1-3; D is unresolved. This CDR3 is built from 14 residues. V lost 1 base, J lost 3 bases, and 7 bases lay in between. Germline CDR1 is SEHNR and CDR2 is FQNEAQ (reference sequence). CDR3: CASSLGGHGNTIYF. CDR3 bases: TGTGCCAGCAGCTTAGGAGGGCATGGAAACACCATATATTTT.

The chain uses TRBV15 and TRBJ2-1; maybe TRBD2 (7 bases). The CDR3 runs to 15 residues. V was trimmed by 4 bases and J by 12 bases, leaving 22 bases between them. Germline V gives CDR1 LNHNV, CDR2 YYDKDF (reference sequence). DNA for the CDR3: TGTGCCACCAGCAAAGGGGGGGAGGTGCGCGCCCCGCAGTTCTTC. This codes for CATSKGGEVRAPQFF.

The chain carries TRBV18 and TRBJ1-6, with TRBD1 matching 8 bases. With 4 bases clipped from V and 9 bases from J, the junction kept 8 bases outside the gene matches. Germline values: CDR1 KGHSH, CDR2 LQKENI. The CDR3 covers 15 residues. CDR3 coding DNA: TGTGCCAGCTCACTCGGACAGGGTTTGGGTTCACCCCTCCACTTT. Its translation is CASSLGQGLGSPLHF.

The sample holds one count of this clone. The CDR3 loop is CASSEPGGRTEAFF. CDR3 coding DNA: TGTGCCAGCAGTGAACCTGGGGGCCGGACTGAAGCTTTCTTT. The chain links TRBV6-1 to TRBJ1-1, with a weak D call TRBD1 (6 bases). Germline lookup yields CDR1 MNHNS and CDR2 SASEGT. V gave up 2 bases and J gave up 5 bases, with 12 bases separating them. This CDR3 is 14 amino acids long.

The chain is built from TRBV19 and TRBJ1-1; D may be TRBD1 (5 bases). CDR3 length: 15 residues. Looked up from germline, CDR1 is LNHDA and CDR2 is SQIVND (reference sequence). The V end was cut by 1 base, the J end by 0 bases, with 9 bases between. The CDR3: CASSIGEGLNTEAFF. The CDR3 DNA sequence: TGTGCCAGTAGTATAGGCGAGGGGTTGAACACTGAAGCTTTCTTT.

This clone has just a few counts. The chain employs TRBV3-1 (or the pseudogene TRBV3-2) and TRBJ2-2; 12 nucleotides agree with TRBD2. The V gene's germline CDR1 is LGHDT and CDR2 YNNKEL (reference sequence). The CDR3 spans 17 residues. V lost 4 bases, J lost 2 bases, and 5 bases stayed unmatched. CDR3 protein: CASSPRTSGDNTGELFF. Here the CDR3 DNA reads TGTGCCAGCAGCCCAAGGACTAGCGGGGATAACACCGGGGAGCTGTTTTTT.

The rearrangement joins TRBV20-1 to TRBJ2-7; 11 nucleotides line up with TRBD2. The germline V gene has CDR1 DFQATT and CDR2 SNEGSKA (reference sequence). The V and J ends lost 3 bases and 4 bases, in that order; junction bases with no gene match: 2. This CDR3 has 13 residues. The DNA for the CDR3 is TGCAGTGCTAGTCCTAGCGGGAGGTACGAGCAGTACTTC. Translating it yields CSASPSGRYEQYF.

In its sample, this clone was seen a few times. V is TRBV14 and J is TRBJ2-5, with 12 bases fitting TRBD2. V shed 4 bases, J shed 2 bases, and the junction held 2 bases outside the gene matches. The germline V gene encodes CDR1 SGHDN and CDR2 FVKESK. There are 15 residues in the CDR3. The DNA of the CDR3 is TGTGCCAGCAGCCTACTAGCGGGGGGACAAGAGACCCAGTACTTC. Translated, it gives CASSLLAGGQETQYF.

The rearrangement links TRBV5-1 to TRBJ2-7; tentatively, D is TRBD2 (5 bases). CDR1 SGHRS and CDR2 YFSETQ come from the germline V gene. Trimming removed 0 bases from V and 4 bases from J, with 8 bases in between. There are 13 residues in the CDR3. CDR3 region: CASSLAEGYEQYF. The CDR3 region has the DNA TGCGCCAGCAGCTTGGCCGAGGGTTACGAGCAGTACTTC. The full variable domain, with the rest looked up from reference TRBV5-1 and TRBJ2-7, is KAGVTQTPRYLIKTRGQQVTLSCSPISGHRSVSWYQQTPGQGLQFLFEYFSETQRNKGNFPGRFSGRQFSNSRSEMNVSTLELGDSALYLCASSLAEGYEQYFGPGTRLTVT.

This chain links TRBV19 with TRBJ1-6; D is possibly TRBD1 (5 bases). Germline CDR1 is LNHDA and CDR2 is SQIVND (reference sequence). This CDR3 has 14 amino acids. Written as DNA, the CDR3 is TGTGTCGTTCCCGTGTGGGGCAAGAATTCACCCCTCCACTTT. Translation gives CVVPVWGKNSPLHF.

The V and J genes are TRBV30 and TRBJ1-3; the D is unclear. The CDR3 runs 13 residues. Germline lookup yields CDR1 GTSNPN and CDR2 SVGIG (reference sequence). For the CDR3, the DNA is TGTGCTACTCTAGCAACCTCTGGAAACACCATATATTTT. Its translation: CATLATSGNTIYF.

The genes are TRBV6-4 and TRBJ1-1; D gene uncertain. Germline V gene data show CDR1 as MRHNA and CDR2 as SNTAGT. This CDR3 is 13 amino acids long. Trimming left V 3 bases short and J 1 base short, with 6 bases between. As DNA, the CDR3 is TGTGCCAGCAGTGATACGTCGAACACTGAAGCTTTCTTT. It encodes CASSDTSNTEAFF.

CDR3 loop: CASRQGTGSGTDTQYF. For the CDR3, the DNA is TGTGCCAGCCGCCAGGGGACAGGTTCGGGCACAGATACGCAGTATTTT. The rearrangement links TRBV7-9 to TRBJ2-3; 8 nucleotides match TRBD1. The length of the CDR3 is 16 residues. Unmatched junction bases numbered 11, after V lost 8 bases and J lost 1 base. CDR1 and CDR2 (germline): SEHNR, FQNEAQ (reference sequence).

The DNA of the CDR3 is TGTGCCTGGAGGGTGAGCAATCAGCCCCAGCATTTT. Encoded protein: CAWRVSNQPQHF. The chain joins TRBV30 to TRBJ1-5, with no clear D. In germline, CDR1 is GTSNPN, CDR2 SVGIG (reference sequence). The ends were cut back, 3 bases at V and 1 base at J, with 4 bases in the middle. CDR3 length equals 12 residues.

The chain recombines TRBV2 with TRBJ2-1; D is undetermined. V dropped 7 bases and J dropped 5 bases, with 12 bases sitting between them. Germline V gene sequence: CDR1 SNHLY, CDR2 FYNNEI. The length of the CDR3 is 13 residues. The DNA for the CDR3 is TGTGCCAGCAAGGGTCCCAGAGACAATGAGCAGTTCTTC. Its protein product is CASKGPRDNEQFF.

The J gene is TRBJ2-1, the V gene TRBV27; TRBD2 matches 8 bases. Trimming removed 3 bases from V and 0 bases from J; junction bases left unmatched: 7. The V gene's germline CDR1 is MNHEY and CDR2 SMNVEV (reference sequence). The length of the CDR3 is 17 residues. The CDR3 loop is CASSLEAGAISYNEQFF. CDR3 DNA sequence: TGTGCCAGCAGTTTGGAAGCGGGAGCGATCTCCTACAATGAGCAGTTCTTC.

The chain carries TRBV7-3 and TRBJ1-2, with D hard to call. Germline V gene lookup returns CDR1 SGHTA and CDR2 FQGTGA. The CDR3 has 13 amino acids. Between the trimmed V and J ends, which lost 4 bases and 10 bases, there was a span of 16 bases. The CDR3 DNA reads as TGTGCCAGCAGCTCCCTCGGGAGGAGCGACTACACCTTC. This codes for CASSSLGRSDYTF. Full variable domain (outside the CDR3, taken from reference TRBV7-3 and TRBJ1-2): GAGVSQTPSNKVTEKGKYVELRCDPISGHTALYWYRQSLGQGPEFLIYFQGTGAADDSGLPNDRFFAVRPEGSVSTLKIQRTERGDSAVYLCASSSLGRSDYTFGSGTRLTVV.

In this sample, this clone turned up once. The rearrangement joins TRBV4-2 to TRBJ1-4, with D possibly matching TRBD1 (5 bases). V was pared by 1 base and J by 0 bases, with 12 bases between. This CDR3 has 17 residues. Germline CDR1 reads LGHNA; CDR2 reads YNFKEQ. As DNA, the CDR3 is TGTGCCAGCAGCCAAGTTGGAGGGGCTCCAACTAATGAAAAACTGTTTTTT. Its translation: CASSQVGGAPTNEKLFF.

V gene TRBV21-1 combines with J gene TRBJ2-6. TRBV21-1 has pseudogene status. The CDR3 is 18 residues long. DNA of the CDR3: TGTGCCTCTTTGGCCCGGGCCACCCCATACTCTGGGGCCAACGTCCTGACTTTC. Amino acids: CASLARATPYSGANVLTF.

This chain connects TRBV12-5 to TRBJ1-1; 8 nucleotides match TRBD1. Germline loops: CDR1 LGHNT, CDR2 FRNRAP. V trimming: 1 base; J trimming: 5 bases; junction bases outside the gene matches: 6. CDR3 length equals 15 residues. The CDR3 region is CASGLETGGRTEAFF. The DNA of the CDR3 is TGTGCTAGTGGTTTGGAAACAGGGGGTCGGACTGAAGCTTTCTTT.

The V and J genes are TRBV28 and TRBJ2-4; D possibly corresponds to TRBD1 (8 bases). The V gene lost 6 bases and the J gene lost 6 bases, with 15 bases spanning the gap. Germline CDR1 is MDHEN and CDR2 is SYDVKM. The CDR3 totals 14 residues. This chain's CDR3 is CASRGTGGGNIQYF. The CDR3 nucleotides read TGTGCCAGCAGGGGAACAGGGGGGGGAAACATTCAGTACTTC.

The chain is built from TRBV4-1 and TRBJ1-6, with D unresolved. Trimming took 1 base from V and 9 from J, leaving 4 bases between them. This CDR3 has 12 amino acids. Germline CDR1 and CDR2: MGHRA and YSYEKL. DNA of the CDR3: TGCGCCAGCAGCCAAGTGGGTTCACCCCTCCACTTT. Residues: CASSQVGSPLHF.